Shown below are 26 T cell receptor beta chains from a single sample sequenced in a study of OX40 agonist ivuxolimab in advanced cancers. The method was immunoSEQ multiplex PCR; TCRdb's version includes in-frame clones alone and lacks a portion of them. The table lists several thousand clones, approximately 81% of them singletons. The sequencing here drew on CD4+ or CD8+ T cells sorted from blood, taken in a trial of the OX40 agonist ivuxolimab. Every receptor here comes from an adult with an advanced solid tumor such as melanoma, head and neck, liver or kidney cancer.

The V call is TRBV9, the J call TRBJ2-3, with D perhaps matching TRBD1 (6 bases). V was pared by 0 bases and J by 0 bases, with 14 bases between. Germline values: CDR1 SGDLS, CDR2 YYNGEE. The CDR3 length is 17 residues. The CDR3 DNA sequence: TGTGCCAGCAGCGTAGTAGGTAGGGGGTTCAGCACAGATACGCAGTATTTT. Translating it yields CASSVVGRGFSTDTQYF.

The CDR3 protein is CASSSVPGEQFF. The CDR3 nucleotides read TGTGCCAGCAGCTCAGTCCCTGGAGAGCAGTTCTTC. The rearrangement joins TRBV13 to TRBJ2-1; D is unresolved. This CDR3 comprises 12 residues. CDR1 PRHDT and CDR2 FYEKMQ come from the germline V gene (reference sequence). The ends were cut back, 4 bases at V and 10 bases at J, with 11 bases in the middle.

The CDR3 spells CSVGGTGEAGELFF. As DNA, the CDR3 is TGCAGCGTTGGAGGGACAGGGGAGGCCGGGGAGCTGTTTTTT. The V and J genes are TRBV29-1 and TRBJ2-2, with TRBD1 matching 10 bases. The CDR3 covers 14 residues. The trim removed 4 bases at V and 6 bases at J, leaving 5 bases unmatched. Germline CDR1 and CDR2: SQVTM and ANQGSEA.

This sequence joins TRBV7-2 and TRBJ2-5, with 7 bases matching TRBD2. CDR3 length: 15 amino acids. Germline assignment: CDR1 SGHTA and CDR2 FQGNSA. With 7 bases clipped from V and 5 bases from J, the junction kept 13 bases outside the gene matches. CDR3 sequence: CASKSVGSAGETQYF. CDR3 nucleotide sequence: TGTGCCAGCAAAAGCGTGGGATCAGCGGGGGAGACCCAGTACTTC.

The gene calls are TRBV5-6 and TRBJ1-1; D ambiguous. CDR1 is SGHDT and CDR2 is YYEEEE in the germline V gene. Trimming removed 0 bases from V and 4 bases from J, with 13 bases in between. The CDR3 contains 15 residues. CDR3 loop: CASSLDTEFITEAFF. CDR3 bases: TGTGCCAGCAGCTTGGATACGGAATTTATCACTGAAGCTTTCTTT.

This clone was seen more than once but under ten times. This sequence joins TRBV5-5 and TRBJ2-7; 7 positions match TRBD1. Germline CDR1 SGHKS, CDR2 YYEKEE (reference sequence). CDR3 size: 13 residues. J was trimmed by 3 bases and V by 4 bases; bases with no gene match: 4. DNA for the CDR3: TGTGCCAGCAGCGGGGACAGCTTCTACGAGCAGTACTTC. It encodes CASSGDSFYEQYF.

CDR3 DNA sequence: TGTGCCAGCAGCTTAGCGGTCGGCGGATTGACCTACGAGCAGTACTTC. Translated: CASSLAVGGLTYEQYF. This rearrangement joins TRBV7-2 to TRBJ2-7; no clear D gene. Trimming shortened V by 0 bases and J by 2 bases, and 14 bases separated the two germline ends. This CDR3 comprises 16 residues. CDR1 and CDR2 from the germline V gene are SGHTA and FQGNSA.

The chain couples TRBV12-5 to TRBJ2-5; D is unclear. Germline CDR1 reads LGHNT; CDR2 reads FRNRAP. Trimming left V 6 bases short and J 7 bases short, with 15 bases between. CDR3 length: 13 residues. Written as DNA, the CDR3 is TGTGCTAGTGGGATGACGGACGTTGGGACCCAGTACTTC. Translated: CASGMTDVGTQYF.

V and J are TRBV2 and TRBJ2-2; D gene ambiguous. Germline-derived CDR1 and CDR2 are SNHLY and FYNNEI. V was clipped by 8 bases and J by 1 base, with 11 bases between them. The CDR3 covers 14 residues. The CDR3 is CASSYSGNTGELFF. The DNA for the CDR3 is TGTGCCAGCTCTTATTCGGGGAACACCGGGGAGCTGTTTTTT.

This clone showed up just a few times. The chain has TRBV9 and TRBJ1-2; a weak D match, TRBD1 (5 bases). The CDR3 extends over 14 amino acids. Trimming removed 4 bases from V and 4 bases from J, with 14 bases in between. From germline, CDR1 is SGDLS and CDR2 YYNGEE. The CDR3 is CASSPEPGTYGYTF. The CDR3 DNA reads TGTGCCAGCAGCCCAGAACCAGGGACCTATGGCTACACCTTC. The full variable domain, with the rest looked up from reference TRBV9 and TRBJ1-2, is DSGVTQTPKHLITATGQRVTLRCSPRSGDLSVYWYQQSLDQGLQFLIQYYNGEERAKGNILERFSAQQFPDLHSELNLSSLELGDSALYFCASSPEPGTYGYTFGSGTRLTVV.

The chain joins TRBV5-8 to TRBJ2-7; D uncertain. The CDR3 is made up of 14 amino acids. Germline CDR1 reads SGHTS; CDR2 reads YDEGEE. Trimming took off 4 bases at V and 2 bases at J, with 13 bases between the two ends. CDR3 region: CASSLKAPAYEQYF. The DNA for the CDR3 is TGTGCCAGCAGCCTGAAGGCTCCAGCCTACGAGCAGTACTTC.

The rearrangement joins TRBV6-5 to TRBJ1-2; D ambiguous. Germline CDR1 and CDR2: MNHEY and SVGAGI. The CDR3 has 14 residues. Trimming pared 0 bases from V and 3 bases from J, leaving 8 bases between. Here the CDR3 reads CASSYSDGYYGYTF. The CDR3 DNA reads TGTGCCAGCAGTTACTCCGACGGTTACTATGGCTACACCTTC.

Written as DNA, the CDR3 is TGTGCCACCAGCAGAACAGGGGACTCTGGAAACACCATATATTTT. It is translated as CATSRTGDSGNTIYF. The chain joins TRBV15 to TRBJ1-3, with 7 bases that match TRBD1. Unmatched junction bases numbered 1, after V lost 2 bases and J lost 0 bases. This CDR3 spans 15 amino acids. Germline values: CDR1 LNHNV, CDR2 YYDKDF (reference sequence).

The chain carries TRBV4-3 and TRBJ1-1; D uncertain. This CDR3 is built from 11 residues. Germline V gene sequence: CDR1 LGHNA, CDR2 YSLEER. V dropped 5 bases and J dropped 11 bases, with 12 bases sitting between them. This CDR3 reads CASSREERAFF. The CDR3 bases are TGCGCCAGCAGCAGGGAGGAACGGGCTTTCTTT.

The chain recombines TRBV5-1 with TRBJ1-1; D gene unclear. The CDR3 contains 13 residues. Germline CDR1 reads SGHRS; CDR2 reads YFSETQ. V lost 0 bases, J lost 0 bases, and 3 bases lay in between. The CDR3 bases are TGCGCCAGCAGCTTGGATTTGAACACTGAAGCTTTCTTT. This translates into CASSLDLNTEAFF.

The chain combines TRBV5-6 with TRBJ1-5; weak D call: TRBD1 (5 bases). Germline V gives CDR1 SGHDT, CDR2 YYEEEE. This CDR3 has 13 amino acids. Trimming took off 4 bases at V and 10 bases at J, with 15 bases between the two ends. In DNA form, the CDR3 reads TGTGCCAGCAGCCCGCCGGGGGGGGAACCCCAGCATTTT. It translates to CASSPPGGEPQHF.

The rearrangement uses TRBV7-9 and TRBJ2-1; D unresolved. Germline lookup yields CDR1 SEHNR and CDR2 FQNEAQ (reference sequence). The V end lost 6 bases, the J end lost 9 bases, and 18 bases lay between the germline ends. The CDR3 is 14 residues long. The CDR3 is CASSRGRSLGEQFF. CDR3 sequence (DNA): TGTGCCAGCAGTCGTGGACGGAGTTTGGGTGAGCAGTTCTTC.

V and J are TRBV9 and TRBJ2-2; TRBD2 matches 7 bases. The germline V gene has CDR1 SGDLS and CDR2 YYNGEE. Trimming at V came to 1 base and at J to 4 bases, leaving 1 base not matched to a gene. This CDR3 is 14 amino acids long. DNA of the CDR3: TGTGCCAGCAGCGTATGGGGGGGCACCGGGGAGCTGTTTTTT. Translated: CASSVWGGTGELFF.

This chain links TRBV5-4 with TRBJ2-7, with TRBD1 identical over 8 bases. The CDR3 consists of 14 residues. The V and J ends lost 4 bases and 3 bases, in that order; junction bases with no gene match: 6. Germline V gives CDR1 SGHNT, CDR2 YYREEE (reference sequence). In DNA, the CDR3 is TGTGCCAGCAGCCCCGGACAGGGTGGCTACGAGCAGTACTTC. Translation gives CASSPGQGGYEQYF.

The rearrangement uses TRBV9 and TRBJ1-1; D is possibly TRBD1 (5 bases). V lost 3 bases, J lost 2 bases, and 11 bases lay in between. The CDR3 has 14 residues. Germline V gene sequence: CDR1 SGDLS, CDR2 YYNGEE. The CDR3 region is CASSGGGQNTEAFF. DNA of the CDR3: TGTGCCAGCAGCGGGGGAGGACAAAACACTGAAGCTTTCTTT.

This CDR3 is CASSTGQGASPLHF. The CDR3 DNA sequence: TGTGCCAGCAGTACGGGACAGGGGGCTTCACCCCTCCACTTT. The V gene is TRBV6-5, the J gene TRBJ1-6; 12 bases fit TRBD1. CDR1 and CDR2 from the germline V gene are MNHEY and SVGAGI. The CDR3 length is 14 residues. V gave up 5 bases and J gave up 9 bases; unmatched junction bases: 2.

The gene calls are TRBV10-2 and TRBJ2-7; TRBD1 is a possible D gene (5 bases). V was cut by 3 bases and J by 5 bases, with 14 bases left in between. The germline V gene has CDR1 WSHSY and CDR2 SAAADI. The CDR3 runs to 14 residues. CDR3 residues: CASSDGRARDEQYF. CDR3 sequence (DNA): TGCGCCAGCAGTGACGGCAGGGCAAGGGACGAGCAGTACTTC.

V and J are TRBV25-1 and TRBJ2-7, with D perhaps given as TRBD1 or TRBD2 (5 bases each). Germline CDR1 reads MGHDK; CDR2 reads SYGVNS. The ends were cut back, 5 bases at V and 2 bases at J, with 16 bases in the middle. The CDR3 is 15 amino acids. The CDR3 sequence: CASSPSGRITYEQYF. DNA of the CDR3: TGTGCCAGCAGTCCCTCGGGACGGATAACCTACGAGCAGTACTTC.

CDR3 sequence: CACSTGGITQYF. In nucleotides, the CDR3 is TGTGCCTGCTCGACGGGGGGGATTACGCAGTATTTT. The chain has TRBV30 and TRBJ2-3; TRBD2 matches at 8 bases. V trimming: 6 bases; J trimming: 8 bases; junction bases outside the gene matches: 7. Germline CDR1 reads GTSNPN; CDR2 reads SVGIG (reference sequence). This CDR3 contains 12 residues.

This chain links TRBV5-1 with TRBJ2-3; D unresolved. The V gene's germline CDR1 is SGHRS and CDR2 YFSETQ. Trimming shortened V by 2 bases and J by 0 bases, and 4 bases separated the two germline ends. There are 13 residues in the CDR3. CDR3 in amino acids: CASSLTSTDTQYF. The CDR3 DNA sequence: TGCGCCAGCAGCTTAACTAGCACAGATACGCAGTATTTT.

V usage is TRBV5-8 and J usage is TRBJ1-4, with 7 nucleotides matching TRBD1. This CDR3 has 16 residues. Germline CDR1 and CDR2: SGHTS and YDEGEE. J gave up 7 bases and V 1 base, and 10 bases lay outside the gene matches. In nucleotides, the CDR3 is TGTGCCAGCAGCTTGTCGCGAAGGGGGCGTGTTGAAAAACTGTTTTTT. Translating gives CASSLSRRGRVEKLFF.